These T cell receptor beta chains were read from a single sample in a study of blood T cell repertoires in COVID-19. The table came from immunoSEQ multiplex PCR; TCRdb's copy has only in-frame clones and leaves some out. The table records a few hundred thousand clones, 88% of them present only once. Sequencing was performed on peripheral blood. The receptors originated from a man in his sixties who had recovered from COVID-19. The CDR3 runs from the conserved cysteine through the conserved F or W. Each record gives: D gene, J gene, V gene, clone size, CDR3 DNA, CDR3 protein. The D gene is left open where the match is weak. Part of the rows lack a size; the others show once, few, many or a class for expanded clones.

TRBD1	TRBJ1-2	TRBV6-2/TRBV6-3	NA	TGTGCCAGCAGTTGGACAGGCTCTGGCTACACCTTC	CASSWTGSGYTF
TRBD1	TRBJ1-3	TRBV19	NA	TGTGCCAGTAGTCCGGGACAGGGGAGCGACACCATATATTTT	CASSPGQGSDTIYF
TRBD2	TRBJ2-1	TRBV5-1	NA	TGCGCCAGCAGCGCTGTGCTAGCGGGGGGGGCGGGTGAGCAGTTCTTC	CASSAVLAGGAGEQFF
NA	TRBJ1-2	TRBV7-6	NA	TGTGCCAGCAGCCCCTTTGGAGGCAACTATGGCTACACCTTC	CASSPFGGNYGYTF
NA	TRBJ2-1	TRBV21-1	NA	TGTGCCAGCAGCTACCTTAAACAGGGGGCGTTCCACAATGAGCAGTTCTTC	CASSYLKQGAFHNEQFF
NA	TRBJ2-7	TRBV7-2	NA	TGTGCCAGCAGCTCGGGACACTCCTCCTACGAGCAGTACTTC	CASSSGHSSYEQYF
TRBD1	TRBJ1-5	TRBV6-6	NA	TGTGCCAGTCAGGGGGCCTGGGGCAATCAGCCCCAGCATTTT	CASQGAWGNQPQHF
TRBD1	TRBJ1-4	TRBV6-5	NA	TGTGCCAGCAGCCCCGGGACAGCGTGGGGAGAAAAACTGTTTTTT	CASSPGTAWGEKLFF
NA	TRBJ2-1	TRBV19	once	TGTGCCAGTGAAGGGCGGGGGCACTACAATGAGCAGTTCTTC	CASEGRGHYNEQFF
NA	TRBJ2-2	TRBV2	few	TGTGCCAGCAGTGAGTTCGGGTTTGCGAACACCGGGGAGCTGTTTTTT	CASSEFGFANTGELFF
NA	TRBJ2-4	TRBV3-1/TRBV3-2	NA	TGTGCCAGCAGCCAAGGAGACAAGGCCAAAAACATTCAGTACTTC	CASSQGDKAKNIQYF
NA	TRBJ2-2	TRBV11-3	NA	TGTGCCAGCAGCTTAGAGGATTGGGAGACGCACACCGGGGAGCTGTTTTTT	CASSLEDWETHTGELFF
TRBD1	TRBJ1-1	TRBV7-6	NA	TGTGCCAGCAGCTTAAACCCGACAGGGGGCGGTATTATTTCGAACACTGAAGCTTTCTTT	CASSLNPTGGGIISNTEAFF
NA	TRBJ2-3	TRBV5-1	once	TGCGCCAGCAGCACTACCAACACAGATACGCAGTATTTT	CASSTTNTDTQYF
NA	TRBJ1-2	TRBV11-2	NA	TGTGCCAGCAGCCCCCTACAGAAAGTCGATCCTCATGGCTACACCTTC	CASSPLQKVDPHGYTF
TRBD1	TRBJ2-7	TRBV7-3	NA	TGTGCCAGCAGCTTAGCCCCTCGCGGACAGGGGAGCAGGGACGAGCAGTACTTC	CASSLAPRGQGSRDEQYF
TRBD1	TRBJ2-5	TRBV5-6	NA	TGTGCCAGCAGCTTGACAGGGGGCCCACAAGAGACCCAGTACTTC	CASSLTGGPQETQYF
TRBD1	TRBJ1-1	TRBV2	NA	TGTGCCAGCAGGTCAAGGACAGGGGGGTCTGAAGCTTTCTTT	CASRSRTGGSEAFF
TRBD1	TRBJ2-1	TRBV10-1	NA	TGCGCCAGCAGTGCGAGGACAGGGGGTTACAATGAGCAGTTCTTC	CASSARTGGYNEQFF
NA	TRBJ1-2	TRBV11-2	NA	TGTGCCAGCAGCCCCGACTTTCTCTATGGCTACACCTTC	CASSPDFLYGYTF
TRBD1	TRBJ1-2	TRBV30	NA	TGTGCCTGGAGTGTTCGGGACAGGCCGACCCCTTATGGCTACACCTTC	CAWSVRDRPTPYGYTF
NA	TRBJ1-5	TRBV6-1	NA	TGTGCCAGCAGTGATTTCAACAGGGCCAATCAGCCCCAGCATTTT	CASSDFNRANQPQHF
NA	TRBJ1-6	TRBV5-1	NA	TGCGCCAGCAGCTTTGCCCCGGGACAATCTAATTCACCCCTCCACTTT	CASSFAPGQSNSPLHF
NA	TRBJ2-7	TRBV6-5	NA	TGTGCCAGCAAAGGGCTAGGGGGCGAGCAGTACTTC	CASKGLGGEQYF
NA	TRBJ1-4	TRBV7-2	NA	TGTGCCAGCAGCTTATTCGGTGAAAAACTGTTTTTT	CASSLFGEKLFF
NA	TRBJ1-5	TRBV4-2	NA	TGTGCCAGCAGCCAAGACAGGGCTAGCAATCAGCCCCAGCATTTT	CASSQDRASNQPQHF
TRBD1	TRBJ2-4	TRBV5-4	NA	TGTGCCAGCAGCTTGCAAGGGGGCGGCAAAAACATTCAGTACTTC	CASSLQGGGKNIQYF
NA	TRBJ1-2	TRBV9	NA	TGTGCCAGCAGCGCAGACACAGTACTAGCTAACTGTGGCTACACCTTC	CASSADTVLANCGYTF
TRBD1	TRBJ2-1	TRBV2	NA	TGTGCCAGCAGTTCTGACAGGGTGACCTACTACAATGAGCAGTTCTTC	CASSSDRVTYYNEQFF
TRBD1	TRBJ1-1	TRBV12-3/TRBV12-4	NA	TGTGCCAGCAGTTTAGGAATACAGGGGATTCACCCCTTT	CASSLGIQGIHPF
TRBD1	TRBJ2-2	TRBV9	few	TGTGCCAGCAGCGTAGGTCAGGGGGCGTTTTCTCGTACCGGGGAGCTGTTTTTT	CASSVGQGAFSRTGELFF
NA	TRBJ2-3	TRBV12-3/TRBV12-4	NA	TGTGCCAGCAGTTTAGTCGGCTCAGGTCCGTATTTT	CASSLVGSGPYF
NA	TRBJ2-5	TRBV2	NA	TGTGCCAGCCAAAACAGGGAGGGCGTAGAGACCCAGTACTTC	CASQNREGVETQYF
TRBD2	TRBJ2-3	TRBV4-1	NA	TGCGCCAGCAGCCCTACTGAGCGGGGGGGCCTATCGCAGTATTTT	CASSPTERGGLSQYF
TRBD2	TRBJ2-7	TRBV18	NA	TGTGCCAGCTCACCGGGACTAGCGGGGGTTTACGAGCAGTACTTC	CASSPGLAGVYEQYF
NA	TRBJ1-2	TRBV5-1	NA	TGCGCCAGCAGCGCTAAAAGGACAGATAGCTATGGCTACACCTTC	CASSAKRTDSYGYTF
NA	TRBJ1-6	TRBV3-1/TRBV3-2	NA	TGTGCCAGCAGCCGAAACAGAAATTCACCCCTCCACTTT	CASSRNRNSPLHF
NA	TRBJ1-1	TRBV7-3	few	TGTGCCAGCAGTTCACCGGGAGGTGAAGCTTTCTTT	CASSSPGGEAFF
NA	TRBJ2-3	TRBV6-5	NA	TGTGCCACAGGGGAGCCGGGTACGCAGTATTTT	CATGEPGTQYF
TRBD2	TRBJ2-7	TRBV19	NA	TGTGCCAGTAGTTCGGGGGGTAGAGAGCAGTACTTC	CASSSGGREQYF
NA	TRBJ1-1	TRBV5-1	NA	TGCGCCAGCAGCTTACAAGTAAATGAAGCTTTCTTT	CASSLQVNEAFF
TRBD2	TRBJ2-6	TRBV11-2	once	TGTGCCAGCAGCTTAGAGGGAGGGCAAGGGGCCAACGTCCTGACTTTC	CASSLEGGQGANVLTF
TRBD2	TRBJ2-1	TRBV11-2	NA	TGTGCCAGCAGCCGGACTAGTGTTCTGGATAATGAGCAGTTCTTC	CASSRTSVLDNEQFF
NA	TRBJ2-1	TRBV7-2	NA	TGTGCCAGCAGCTTGACAGTGACACTTTCCAATGAGCAGTTCTTC	CASSLTVTLSNEQFF
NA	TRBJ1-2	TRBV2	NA	TGTGCCATTTCGCCTTACGACAGCCTTAACTATGGCTACACCTTC	CAISPYDSLNYGYTF
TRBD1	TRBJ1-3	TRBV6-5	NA	TGTGCCAGCAGCAGAGACAGGGCTGGAAACACCATATATTTT	CASSRDRAGNTIYF
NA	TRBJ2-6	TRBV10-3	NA	TGTGCCATCGGGGGCGGTGGGGCCAACGTCCTGACTTTC	CAIGGGGANVLTF
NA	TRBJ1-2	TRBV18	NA	TGTGCCAGCTCACCTTTTCAGGACAGTTCCTATGGCTACACCTTC	CASSPFQDSSYGYTF
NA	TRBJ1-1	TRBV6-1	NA	TGTGCCAGCAGTGAGGGCTACACTGAAGCTTTCTTT	CASSEGYTEAFF